The entry below describes one TCR beta chain. This record belongs to a study of blood T cell repertoires in COVID-19. V was clipped by 3 bases and J by 7 bases; unmatched bases: 4. The CDR3 has 15 amino acids. Germline V lookup: CDR1 SGHVS, CDR2 FNYEAQ. Original analysis: Amplification with reference gene primers provided the estimates of nucleated cell counts. The method was immunoSEQ multiplex PCR; TCRdb's version includes in-frame clones alone and lacks a portion of them. That table is the source of V, J and clone size, and D and trimming were worked out from the DNA. The sample consists of some 180,000 clones, around 85% of them appearing once.

The sequencing input was PBMCs or T cells enriched from blood (not recorded which). The gene calls are TRBV7-6 and TRBJ1-4; 11 positions match TRBD1. This sequence originates from a man aged 40-49 years who had recovered from COVID-19. CDR3 DNA sequence: TGTGCCAGCAGCTTGTCCGGGACAGGGGGTGAAAAACTGTTTTTT. Its protein product is CASSLSGTGGEKLFF.